These T cell receptor beta chains were read from a single sample in a study of T cell responses to AZD1222 COVID-19 vaccine. TCRdb's copy holds only in-frame clones and misses some; the assay was immunoSEQ multiplex PCR. Of about 110,000 clones listed, 70% to 90% are singletons. The source was peripheral blood, collected on day 0 of MenACWY control vaccination. These receptors came from an adult in good health. Both conserved end residues are part of each CDR3. The D gene is left open where the match is weak. For some rows the clone size is stated as once, few or many, or as a class when expanded; others skip it.

clone size	J gene	V gene	D gene	CDR3 DNA	CDR3 protein
-	TRBJ1-2	TRBV4-3	-	TGCGCCAGCAGCCAATCTCAACTTTCCTATGGCTACACCTTC	CASSQSQLSYGYTF
-	TRBJ1-6	TRBV18	-	TGTGCCAGCTCACCACCCTCGGGGGATTCACCCCTCCACTTT	CASSPPSGDSPLHF
-	TRBJ1-5	TRBV28	-	TGTGCCAGCAGTTTTTTTGTGATCCGGGACAGCAATCAGCCCCAGCATTTT	CASSFFVIRDSNQPQHF
-	TRBJ2-7	TRBV6-5	TRBD1	TGTGCCAGCAGACAGGGGGTCAACGAGCAGTACTTC	CASRQGVNEQYF
-	TRBJ2-7	TRBV30	-	TGTGCCTATCTGACAGGGACTTCCTACGAGCAGTACTTC	CAYLTGTSYEQYF
once	TRBJ2-2	TRBV9	TRBD2	TGTGCCAGCAGCGTAGCGGGTAGCGGGGGCCCGCGGACCGGGGAGCTGTTTTTT	CASSVAGSGGPRTGELFF
-	TRBJ1-2	TRBV6-2/TRBV6-3	-	TGTGCCAGCAGCCCGCGCTATGGCTACACCTTC	CASSPRYGYTF
-	TRBJ1-3	TRBV30	TRBD1	TGTGCCTGGAGCGGGACAGACTCTGGAAACACCATATATTTT	CAWSGTDSGNTIYF
-	TRBJ2-1	TRBV18	TRBD1	TGTGCCAGCTCACCGGACAGGGTGGTCAACAATGAGCAGTTCTTC	CASSPDRVVNNEQFF
-	TRBJ1-4	TRBV5-1	-	TGCGCCAGCAGCTCGATAGATACCGGGGGCGAAAAACTGTTTTTT	CASSSIDTGGEKLFF
-	TRBJ2-2	TRBV3-1/TRBV3-2	TRBD1	TGTGCCAGCAGCCAAAAGACAGGGGTGGACACCGGGGAGCTGTTTTTT	CASSQKTGVDTGELFF
-	TRBJ1-1	TRBV18	TRBD1	TGTGCCAGCTCACAGACAGGGGACACTGAAGCTTTCTTT	CASSQTGDTEAFF
-	TRBJ1-1	TRBV6-5	-	TGTGCCAGCAGCCCCATCCGTCGGGGAGAAGCTTTCTTT	CASSPIRRGEAFF
-	TRBJ2-7	TRBV5-1	-	TGCGCCAGCAGTAGTGAGGGCCACCGCTACGAGCAGTACTTC	CASSSEGHRYEQYF
-	TRBJ1-2	TRBV3-1/TRBV3-2	TRBD1	TGTGCCAGCAGCCCCCGGGACAGGGGCTACACCTTC	CASSPRDRGYTF
-	TRBJ2-1	TRBV6-5	-	TGTGCCAGCAGTTACTCGATTGGACGCGTCTACAATGAGCAGTTCTTC	CASSYSIGRVYNEQFF
-	TRBJ2-1	TRBV18	TRBD1	TGTGCCAGCTCACCATGGCAGGGGGCACAGGGTGAGCAGTTCTTC	CASSPWQGAQGEQFF
-	TRBJ2-3	TRBV6-4	TRBD2	TGTGCCAGCAGGGTGACTAGCGGGACTCGCACAGATACGCAGTATTTT	CASRVTSGTRTDTQYF
-	TRBJ1-6	TRBV6-1	TRBD1	TGTGCCAGCAATGAACAGGGGTGGTATAATTCACCCCTCCACTTT	CASNEQGWYNSPLHF
-	TRBJ1-2	TRBV18	TRBD1	TGTGCCAGCTCACCATCCGGGACAGGGAATTTCTATGGCTACACCTTC	CASSPSGTGNFYGYTF
-	TRBJ1-4	TRBV4-2	-	TGTGCCAGCAGCCCGAAGGCGGACGTTAATGAAAAACTGTTTTTT	CASSPKADVNEKLFF
-	TRBJ2-7	TRBV5-1	-	TGCGCCAGCAGCCAGTACTCCGGGCCCGCGGGCGAGCAGTACTTC	CASSQYSGPAGEQYF
few	TRBJ1-5	TRBV7-6	-	TGTGCCAGCAGCTTAGCCCCGTCGGGGTCGGGCCAGCCCCAGCATTTT	CASSLAPSGSGQPQHF
-	TRBJ2-1	TRBV19	-	TGTGCCAGTAGTATCCCCGGGAGCGGGAATGAGCAGTTCTTC	CASSIPGSGNEQFF
-	TRBJ2-7	TRBV6-2/TRBV6-3	-	TGTGCCACCAGTTATGGGGGTCAGGGCAGATTTTACGAGCAGTACTTC	CATSYGGQGRFYEQYF
-	TRBJ2-7	TRBV6-5	-	TGTGCCAGCAGTTACTCCGGGACGGGGAGGGAGCAGTACTTC	CASSYSGTGREQYF
-	TRBJ2-7	TRBV7-8	-	TGTGCCAGCAGCTTTGAGAGGGGCGAGCAGTACTTC	CASSFERGEQYF
-	TRBJ2-3	TRBV7-3	-	TGTGCCAGCAGCCCCGCCTTCGGGGATACGCAGTATTTT	CASSPAFGDTQYF